These 20 T cell receptor beta chains were sequenced from one sample in a study of shared clonotypes between healthy human individuals. TCRdb keeps only in-frame clones here, not all; method: immunoSEQ multiplex PCR. Here the sample spans about 1.1 million clones, roughly 74% being singletons. Sequenced input: memory CD4+ T cells from PBMCs. Specified subset: CD45RA-negative fraction. The receptors were gathered from a man younger than 35 in good health. Some clones in this sample may be carry-over from other donors' samples.

This clone was seen a handful of times. The chain uses TRBV5-1 and TRBJ1-1; weak D call: TRBD1 (6 bases). The CDR3 is 14 residues long. The V gene lost 4 bases and the J gene lost 3 bases, with 13 bases spanning the gap. Germline CDR1 SGHRS, CDR2 YFSETQ. The CDR3 loop is CASSPFAGDTEAFF. In nucleotides, the CDR3 is TGCGCCAGCAGCCCTTTCGCAGGGGACACTGAAGCTTTCTTT.

This clone has just one count. J is TRBJ2-5 and V is TRBV6-5, with D maybe TRBD2 (6 bases). V was clipped by 4 bases and J by 2 bases, with 17 bases between them. The CDR3 spans 16 residues. Germline loops: CDR1 MNHEY, CDR2 SVGAGI. CDR3: CASSWMGAGKQETQYF. The CDR3 DNA reads as TGTGCCAGCAGTTGGATGGGAGCGGGCAAACAAGAGACCCAGTACTTC.

The chain has TRBV11-3 and TRBJ2-2; the match to TRBD1 covers 12 bases. The V segment lost 3 bases and the J segment 4 bases; nucleotides outside the gene matches: 3. The CDR3 sequence is 16 residues long. Germline-derived CDR1 and CDR2 are SGHNT and YENEEA. As DNA, the CDR3 is TGTGCCAGCAGCTTCGGGACAGGGGGCGGCACCGGGGAGCTGTTTTTT. It specifies CASSFGTGGGTGELFF.

The chain recombines TRBV7-2 with TRBJ2-4; 8 bases are a match to TRBD2. Germline values: CDR1 SGHTA, CDR2 FQGNSA. Trimming cost V 4 bases and J 9 bases; bases outside gene matches: 8. This CDR3 has 14 residues. The CDR3: CASSSTGGEGIQYF. In nucleotides, the CDR3 is TGTGCCAGCAGCTCCACCGGGGGGGAGGGCATTCAGTACTTC.

This clone showed up just once. J is TRBJ1-2 and V is TRBV6-1; 9 bases are shared with TRBD1. CDR1 MNHNS and CDR2 SASEGT come from the germline V gene. Trimming took 4 bases from V and 5 from J; bases not matched to a gene: 5. The CDR3 runs to 14 residues. The DNA for the CDR3 is TGTGCCAGCAGTGCACAGGGGGCGAAGTATGGCTACACCTTC. Translating gives CASSAQGAKYGYTF.

V is TRBV5-4 and J is TRBJ2-3; D is perhaps TRBD1 or TRBD2 (6 bases each). The V end lost 0 bases, the J end lost 6 bases, and 14 bases lay between the germline ends. Germline V gene lookup returns CDR1 SGHNT and CDR2 YYREEE (reference sequence). The CDR3 has 15 residues. CDR3 DNA sequence: TGTGCCAGCAGCTTGGTGGATACGGGGGCCGATACGCAGTATTTT. The encoded protein is CASSLVDTGADTQYF.

The J gene is TRBJ2-7, the V gene TRBV7-9; 9 nucleotides agree with TRBD1. Germline CDR1 reads SEHNR; CDR2 reads FQNEAQ (reference sequence). This CDR3 has 18 amino acids. Germline trimming cut 1 base from V and 2 bases from J; bases unmatched to any gene: 12. CDR3 bases: TGTGCCAGCAGCTTAGTCCTTCGAAAGGGGACAGGGACCTACGAGCAGTACTTC. Its protein is CASSLVLRKGTGTYEQYF.

This chain uses TRBV6-6 with TRBJ1-2, with 8 positions matching TRBD1. Per germline, CDR1 MNHNY and CDR2 SVGAGI (reference sequence). The ends lost 2 bases at V and 5 bases at J; junction bases unmatched: 4. This CDR3 has 14 residues. The CDR3 sequence is CASSYDRQGYGYTF. The CDR3 coding sequence is TGTGCCAGCAGTTACGACCGACAGGGGTATGGCTACACCTTC.

In its sample, this clone was seen a few times. The V and J genes are TRBV6-6 and TRBJ1-1; no clear D. Between the trimmed V and J ends, which lost 6 bases and 1 base, there was a span of 9 bases. This CDR3 is 13 amino acids long. Germline V lookup: CDR1 MNHNY, CDR2 SVGAGI (reference sequence). In DNA, the CDR3 is TGTGCCAGCAGCATAACAGAGAACACTGAAGCTTTCTTT. It specifies CASSITENTEAFF.

The V gene is TRBV6-1, the J gene TRBJ1-4; 8 positions agree with TRBD1. This CDR3 comprises 13 residues. Per germline, CDR1 MNHNS and CDR2 SASEGT. The CDR3 DNA reads as TGTGCTGCGGCCCGGACAGGGAACGAAAAACTGTTTTTT. Translation: CAAARTGNEKLFF.

The V gene is TRBV5-6, the J gene TRBJ1-1; D gene uncertain. Germline values: CDR1 SGHDT, CDR2 YYEEEE. Trimming took off 4 bases at V and 1 base at J, with 11 bases between the two ends. The CDR3 sequence is 14 residues long. The CDR3 coding sequence is TGTGCCAGCAGCCCCGATGCCTCGAACACTGAAGCTTTCTTT. This encodes CASSPDASNTEAFF.

The chain is built from TRBV7-6 and TRBJ1-3, with TRBD1 matching over 11 bases. The germline V gene has CDR1 SGHVS and CDR2 FNYEAQ. The CDR3 is 21 amino acids. V shed 2 bases, J shed 2 bases, and the junction held 17 bases outside the gene matches. The CDR3 here is CASSLYLFRTGGAEPGNTIYF. The CDR3 DNA reads TGTGCCAGCAGCTTATACCTTTTTCGGACAGGGGGCGCCGAGCCTGGAAACACCATATATTTT.

The chain employs TRBV7-6 and TRBJ2-7, with D maybe TRBD1 (8 bases). The germline gives CDR1 SGHVS, CDR2 FNYEAQ. The CDR3 runs to 15 residues. With 4 bases removed from V and 2 bases from J, the gap between germline ends came to 15 bases. The CDR3 DNA sequence: TGTGCCAGCAGCTCCGACAGGGGAGGGACCTACGAGCAGTACTTC. Translation: CASSSDRGGTYEQYF.

The chain carries TRBV7-8 and TRBJ1-1; 7 bases are shared with TRBD1. The germline V gene encodes CDR1 SGHVS and CDR2 FQNEAQ. V lost 5 bases, J lost 6 bases, and 9 bases stayed unmatched. The CDR3 is 14 residues long. The CDR3 region is CASSVQQGRAEAFF. The CDR3 nucleotides are TGTGCCAGCAGCGTCCAACAGGGGCGAGCTGAAGCTTTCTTT.

This clone was seen more than once but under ten times. The chain combines TRBV28 with TRBJ2-5, with a possible D match to TRBD2 (5 bases). This CDR3 comprises 19 residues. V lost 5 bases and J lost 5, with 30 bases in between. The germline V gene encodes CDR1 MDHEN and CDR2 SYDVKM. DNA of the CDR3: TGTGCCAGCAGTCCCCGGGCCCCAGGAGGACGATCACGTCTGGAGACCCAGTACTTC. This gives the protein CASSPRAPGGRSRLETQYF.

This clone was seen only a few times. The genes are TRBV9 and TRBJ2-3; D remains ambiguous. Per germline, CDR1 SGDLS and CDR2 YYNGEE. The V end was cut by 1 base, the J end by 2 bases, with 11 bases between. The CDR3 has 15 amino acids. CDR3 coding DNA: TGTGCCAGCAGCGTAAGCCTAGGCGTCACAGATACGCAGTATTTT. It translates to CASSVSLGVTDTQYF.

The J gene is TRBJ2-1, the V gene TRBV6-1, with D uncertain. V dropped 4 bases and J dropped 0 bases, with 10 bases sitting between them. The CDR3 is 15 amino acids. Germline V CDR1 and CDR2: MNHNS, SASEGT. In DNA form, the CDR3 reads TGTGCCAGCAGTGTCGTAGGGAACTCCTACAATGAGCAGTTCTTC. Translated: CASSVVGNSYNEQFF.

The chain carries TRBV27 and TRBJ2-1, with unresolved D. In germline, CDR1 is MNHEY, CDR2 SMNVEV (reference sequence). V lost 2 bases and J 6 bases, leaving 11 bases between the germline ends. The CDR3 length is 14 residues. Here the CDR3 reads CASSLRLLGNEQFF. For the CDR3, the DNA is TGTGCCAGCAGTTTAAGGCTCCTGGGCAATGAGCAGTTCTTC.

The V gene is TRBV27, the J gene TRBJ2-7; TRBD1 agrees at 7 bases. The CDR3 spans 17 residues. J was trimmed by 4 bases and V by 8 bases; bases with no gene match: 20. CDR1 MNHEY and CDR2 SMNVEV come from the germline V gene (reference sequence). The CDR3 DNA sequence: TGTGCCAGCTCGCTAGCCCTATTCGGGCAGGGGGTTTACGAGCAGTACTTC. The encoded protein is CASSLALFGQGVYEQYF.

Worth noting for this clone: Different DNA sequences within this sample yield the same CDR3. The rearrangement links TRBV5-1 to TRBJ2-3; TRBD2 matches at 7 bases. V dropped 1 base and J dropped 0; count of bases not matched to a gene: 2. CDR1 and CDR2 (germline): SGHRS, YFSETQ. The CDR3 is made up of 15 amino acids. The CDR3 reads CASSLIAGSTDTQYF. Written as DNA, the CDR3 is TGCGCCAGCAGCTTGATAGCGGGCAGCACAGATACGCAGTATTTT.